Listed below are T cell receptor beta chains from one sample, sequenced in a study of blood T cell repertoires in COVID-19. Sequencing was performed with immunoSEQ multiplex PCR; in TCRdb, only in-frame clones are kept and a portion is missing. Here the sample spans 250,000 to 300,000 clones, more than 85% being singletons. The sequenced material came from peripheral blood. Receptors were obtained from a man aged 40-50 years with acute or convalescent COVID-19. Each CDR3 is given with its conserved first and last residue. A D gene is named only where the DNA matches it firmly. Clone size is stated in some rows and not others, as once, few, many or a class when expanded.

CDR3 length: 15; D gene: TRBD2; V gene: TRBV15; J gene: TRBJ2-3; clone size: few; CDR3 protein: CATRDARGAEDTQYF; CDR3 DNA: TGTGCCACCAGGGATGCGCGGGGGGCCGAGGATACGCAGTATTTT
CDR3 length: 11; D gene: .; V gene: TRBV5-4; J gene: TRBJ2-1; clone size: .; CDR3 protein: CASEQGDEQFF; CDR3 DNA: TGTGCCAGCGAACAGGGCGATGAGCAGTTCTTC
CDR3 length: 16; D gene: TRBD1; V gene: TRBV7-9; J gene: TRBJ2-1; clone size: .; CDR3 protein: CASSPMDRGQYNEQFF; CDR3 DNA: TGTGCCAGCAGCCCCATGGACAGGGGGCAGTACAATGAGCAGTTCTTC
CDR3 length: 14; D gene: TRBD1; V gene: TRBV5-8; J gene: TRBJ2-7; clone size: .; CDR3 protein: CASSSRTGSNEQYF; CDR3 DNA: TGTGCCAGCAGCTCGAGGACAGGGAGCAACGAGCAGTACTTC
CDR3 length: 15; D gene: TRBD1; V gene: TRBV18; J gene: TRBJ2-2; clone size: few; CDR3 protein: CASSRQGRNTGELFF; CDR3 DNA: TGTGCCAGCTCACGACAGGGGAGGAACACCGGGGAGCTGTTTTTT
CDR3 length: 14; D gene: TRBD1; V gene: TRBV2; J gene: TRBJ2-7; clone size: .; CDR3 protein: CASSLQGARYEQYF; CDR3 DNA: TGTGCCAGCAGTCTACAGGGGGCGCGGTACGAGCAGTACTTC
CDR3 length: 15; D gene: TRBD2; V gene: TRBV5-1; J gene: TRBJ2-3; clone size: .; CDR3 protein: CASSPDWGGRDTQYF; CDR3 DNA: TGCGCCAGCAGCCCAGATTGGGGGGGGAGAGATACGCAGTATTTT
CDR3 length: 16; D gene: TRBD1; V gene: TRBV24-1; J gene: TRBJ2-7; clone size: .; CDR3 protein: CATSDFGTGTPYEQYF; CDR3 DNA: TGTGCCACCAGTGATTTTGGGACAGGGACTCCCTACGAGCAGTACTTC
CDR3 length: 15; D gene: .; V gene: TRBV7-8; J gene: TRBJ1-6; clone size: .; CDR3 protein: CASSLVLGRNSPLHF; CDR3 DNA: TGTGCCAGCAGCTTAGTATTGGGGCGAAATTCACCCCTCCACTTT
CDR3 length: 17; D gene: .; V gene: TRBV5-1; J gene: TRBJ1-3; clone size: .; CDR3 protein: CASSLREQTTSGNTIYF; CDR3 DNA: TGCGCCAGCAGCTTGCGGGAGCAAACTACCTCTGGAAACACCATATATTTT
CDR3 length: 13; D gene: TRBD1; V gene: TRBV2; J gene: TRBJ1-6; clone size: .; CDR3 protein: CAEGAGEASPLHF; CDR3 DNA: TGTGCTGAGGGGGCAGGGGAGGCTTCACCCCTCCACTTT
CDR3 length: 14; D gene: TRBD1; V gene: TRBV5-4; J gene: TRBJ1-5; clone size: .; CDR3 protein: CASSSRQGNQPQHF; CDR3 DNA: TGTGCCAGCAGCTCGCGACAGGGTAATCAGCCCCAGCATTTT
CDR3 length: 18; D gene: .; V gene: TRBV4-2; J gene: TRBJ2-1; clone size: .; CDR3 protein: CASSQGGLYRDPYNEQFF; CDR3 DNA: TGTGCCAGCAGCCAAGGGGGTCTATACAGGGACCCTTACAATGAGCAGTTCTTC
CDR3 length: 17; D gene: TRBD1; V gene: TRBV5-1; J gene: TRBJ1-2; clone size: .; CDR3 protein: CASSRWPTGTGDYGYTF; CDR3 DNA: TGCGCCAGCAGCAGATGGCCGACCGGGACAGGGGACTATGGCTACACCTTC
CDR3 length: 16; D gene: TRBD1; V gene: TRBV9; J gene: TRBJ2-6; clone size: .; CDR3 protein: CASSLGTGAGANVLTF; CDR3 DNA: TGTGCCAGCAGCCTTGGAACAGGGGCTGGGGCCAACGTCCTGACTTTC
CDR3 length: 11; D gene: .; V gene: TRBV12-3/TRBV12-4; J gene: TRBJ2-7; clone size: .; CDR3 protein: CASTSSREQYF; CDR3 DNA: TGTGCCAGCACCTCGTCCCGCGAGCAGTACTTC
CDR3 length: 14; D gene: TRBD1; V gene: TRBV7-8; J gene: TRBJ2-7; clone size: .; CDR3 protein: CASSLGDRYYEQYF; CDR3 DNA: TGTGCCAGCAGCCTTGGGGACAGGTACTACGAGCAGTACTTC
CDR3 length: 13; D gene: .; V gene: TRBV12-3/TRBV12-4; J gene: TRBJ1-1; clone size: .; CDR3 protein: CASMRQQNTEAFF; CDR3 DNA: TGTGCCAGCATGAGACAGCAGAACACTGAAGCTTTCTTT
CDR3 length: 15; D gene: .; V gene: TRBV5-1; J gene: TRBJ1-1; clone size: .; CDR3 protein: CASSSSWRGNTEAFF; CDR3 DNA: TGCGCCAGCAGCTCCTCTTGGAGGGGGAACACTGAAGCTTTCTTT
CDR3 length: 18; D gene: .; V gene: TRBV9; J gene: TRBJ2-3; clone size: .; CDR3 protein: CASSSLAFDSRRGDTQYF; CDR3 DNA: TGTGCCAGCAGCTCCCTCGCTTTCGACAGTCGAAGGGGGGATACGCAGTATTTT
CDR3 length: 14; D gene: TRBD1; V gene: TRBV5-1; J gene: TRBJ1-1; clone size: .; CDR3 protein: CASSPDRVNTEAFF; CDR3 DNA: TGCGCCAGCAGCCCAGACAGGGTGAACACTGAAGCTTTCTTT
CDR3 length: 14; D gene: .; V gene: TRBV5-1; J gene: TRBJ2-1; clone size: .; CDR3 protein: CASSLVVGQDEQFF; CDR3 DNA: TGCGCCAGCAGCTTGGTGGTAGGTCAGGATGAGCAGTTCTTC
CDR3 length: 20; D gene: TRBD1; V gene: TRBV5-1; J gene: TRBJ1-3; clone size: .; CDR3 protein: CASSPNDGTGISFRGNTIYF; CDR3 DNA: TGCGCCAGCAGCCCCAACGATGGGACAGGGATATCGTTTAGAGGAAACACCATATATTTT
CDR3 length: 14; D gene: .; V gene: TRBV9; J gene: TRBJ2-1; clone size: .; CDR3 protein: CASSPLGEEAEQFF; CDR3 DNA: TGTGCCAGCAGCCCTCTCGGCGAGGAGGCTGAGCAGTTCTTC
CDR3 length: 15; D gene: .; V gene: TRBV4-1; J gene: TRBJ1-2; clone size: .; CDR3 protein: CASSQEAGFNYGYTF; CDR3 DNA: TGCGCCAGCAGCCAAGAGGCCGGGTTTAACTATGGCTACACCTTC
CDR3 length: 15; D gene: TRBD1; V gene: TRBV3-1/TRBV3-2; J gene: TRBJ1-6; clone size: .; CDR3 protein: CASSQAGTGESPLHF; CDR3 DNA: TGTGCCAGCAGCCAAGCCGGGACAGGAGAATCACCCCTCCACTTT
CDR3 length: 15; D gene: TRBD2; V gene: TRBV30; J gene: TRBJ2-1; clone size: few; CDR3 protein: CAWSVVTSGRNEQFF; CDR3 DNA: TGTGCCTGGAGTGTCGTCACTAGCGGGAGGAATGAGCAGTTCTTC
CDR3 length: 14; D gene: .; V gene: TRBV6-6; J gene: TRBJ1-4; clone size: .; CDR3 protein: CASRLGQINEKLFF; CDR3 DNA: TGTGCCAGCAGGCTCGGACAGATAAATGAAAAACTGTTTTTT
CDR3 length: 16; D gene: .; V gene: TRBV7-8; J gene: TRBJ2-1; clone size: .; CDR3 protein: CASSLARVSKIGEQFF; CDR3 DNA: TGTGCCAGCAGCTTAGCCCGAGTTAGTAAGATTGGTGAGCAGTTCTTC